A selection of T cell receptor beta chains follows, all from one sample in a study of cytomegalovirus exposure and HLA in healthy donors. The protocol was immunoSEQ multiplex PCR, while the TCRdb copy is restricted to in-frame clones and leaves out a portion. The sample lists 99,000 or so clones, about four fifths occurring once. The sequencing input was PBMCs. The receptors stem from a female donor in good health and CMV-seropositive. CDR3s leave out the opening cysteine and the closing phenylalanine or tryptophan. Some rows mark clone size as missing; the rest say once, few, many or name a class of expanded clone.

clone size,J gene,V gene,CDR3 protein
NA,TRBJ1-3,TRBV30,AWSAGSGNTIY
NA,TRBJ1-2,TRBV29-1,SVEVRGGYT
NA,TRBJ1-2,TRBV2,ASSEGTQNNYGYT
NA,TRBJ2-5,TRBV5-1,ASSSEGDRRYQETQY
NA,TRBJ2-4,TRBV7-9,ASSLVAGTAKNIQY
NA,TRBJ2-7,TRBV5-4,ASSFEQGATYEQY
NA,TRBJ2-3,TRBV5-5,ASSFSTRTDTQY
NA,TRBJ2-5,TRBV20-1,TAVLETQY
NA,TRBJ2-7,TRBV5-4,ASSLGGSEYSYEQY
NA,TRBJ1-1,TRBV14,ASSRTGITEAF
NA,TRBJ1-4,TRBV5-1,ASSSGSTGEGEKLF
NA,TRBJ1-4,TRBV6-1,ASTFLGGQMGKLF
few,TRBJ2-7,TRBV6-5,ASSYYPGQGAYEQY
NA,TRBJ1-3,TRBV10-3,AISAGVQGIANKSGNTIY
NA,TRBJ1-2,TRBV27,ASSWDSRSLNYGYT
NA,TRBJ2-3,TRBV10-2,ASRGAGEDTQY
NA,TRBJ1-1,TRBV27,ASSGGRQNTEAF
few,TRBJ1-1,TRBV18,ASSPKSGTEAF
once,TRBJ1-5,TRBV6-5,ASSPYPQPQH
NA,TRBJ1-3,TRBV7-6,ASSLAVRDSSGNTIY